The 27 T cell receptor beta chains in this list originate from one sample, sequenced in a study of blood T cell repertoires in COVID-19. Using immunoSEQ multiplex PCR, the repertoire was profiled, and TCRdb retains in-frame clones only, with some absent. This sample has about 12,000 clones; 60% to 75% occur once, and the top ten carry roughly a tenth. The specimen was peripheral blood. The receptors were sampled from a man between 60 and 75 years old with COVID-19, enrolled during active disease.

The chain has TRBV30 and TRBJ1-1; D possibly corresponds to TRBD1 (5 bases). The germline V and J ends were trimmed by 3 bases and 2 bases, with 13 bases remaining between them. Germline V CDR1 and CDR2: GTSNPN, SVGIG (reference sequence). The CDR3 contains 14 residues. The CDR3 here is CAWSASGGNTEAFF. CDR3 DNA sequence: TGTGCCTGGAGCGCCTCGGGGGGAAACACTGAAGCTTTCTTT.

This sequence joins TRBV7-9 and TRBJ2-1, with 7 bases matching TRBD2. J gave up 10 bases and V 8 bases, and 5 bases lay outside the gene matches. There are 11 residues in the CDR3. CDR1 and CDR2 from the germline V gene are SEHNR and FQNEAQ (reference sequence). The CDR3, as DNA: TGTGCCAGCGGGGACTACCCCGAGCAGTTCTTC. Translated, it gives CASGDYPEQFF. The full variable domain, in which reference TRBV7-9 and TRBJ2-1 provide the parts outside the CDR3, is DTGVSQNPRHKITKRGQNVTFRCDPISEHNRLYWYRQTLGQGPEFLTYFQNEAQLEKSRLLSDRFSAERPKGSFSTLEIQRTEQGDSAMYLCASGDYPEQFFGPGTRLTVL.

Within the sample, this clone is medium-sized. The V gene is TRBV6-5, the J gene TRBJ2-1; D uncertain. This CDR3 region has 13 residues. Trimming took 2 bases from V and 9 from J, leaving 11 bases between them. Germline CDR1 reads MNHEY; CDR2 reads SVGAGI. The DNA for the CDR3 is TGTGCCAGCAGTTACCATTGGTCCGGTGAGCAGTTCTTC. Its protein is CASSYHWSGEQFF.

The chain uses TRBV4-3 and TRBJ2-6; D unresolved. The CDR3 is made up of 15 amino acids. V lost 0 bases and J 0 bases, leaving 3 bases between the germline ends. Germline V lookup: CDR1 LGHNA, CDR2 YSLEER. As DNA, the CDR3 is TGCGCCAGCAGCCAAGACGGCTCTGGGGCCAACGTCCTGACTTTC. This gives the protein CASSQDGSGANVLTF.

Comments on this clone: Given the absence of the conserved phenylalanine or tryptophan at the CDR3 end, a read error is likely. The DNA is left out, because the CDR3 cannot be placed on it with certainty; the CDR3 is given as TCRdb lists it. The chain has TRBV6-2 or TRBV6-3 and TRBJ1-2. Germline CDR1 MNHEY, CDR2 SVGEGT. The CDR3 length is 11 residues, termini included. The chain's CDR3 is CASSYPGQTSL.

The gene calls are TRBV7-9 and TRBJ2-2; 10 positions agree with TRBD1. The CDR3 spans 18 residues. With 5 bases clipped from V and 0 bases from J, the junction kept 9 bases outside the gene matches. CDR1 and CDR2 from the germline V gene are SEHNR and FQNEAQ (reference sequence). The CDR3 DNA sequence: TGTGCCAGCAGCCCGGACAGGGGGGTGTCGTCGAACACCGGGGAGCTGTTTTTT. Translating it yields CASSPDRGVSSNTGELFF.

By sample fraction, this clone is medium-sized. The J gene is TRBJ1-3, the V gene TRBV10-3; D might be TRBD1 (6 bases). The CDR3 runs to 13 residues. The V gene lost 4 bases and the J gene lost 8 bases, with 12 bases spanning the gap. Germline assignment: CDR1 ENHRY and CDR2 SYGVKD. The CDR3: CAISVIPGDTIYF. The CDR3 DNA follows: TGTGCCATCAGTGTAATCCCAGGGGACACCATATATTTT.

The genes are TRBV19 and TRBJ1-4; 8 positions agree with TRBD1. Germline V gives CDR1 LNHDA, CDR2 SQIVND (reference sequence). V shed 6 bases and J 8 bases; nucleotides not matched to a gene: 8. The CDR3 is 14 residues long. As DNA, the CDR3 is TGTGCCAGTAGCCCCAGGGGGCGAGTAGAAAAACTGTTTTTT. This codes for CASSPRGRVEKLFF.

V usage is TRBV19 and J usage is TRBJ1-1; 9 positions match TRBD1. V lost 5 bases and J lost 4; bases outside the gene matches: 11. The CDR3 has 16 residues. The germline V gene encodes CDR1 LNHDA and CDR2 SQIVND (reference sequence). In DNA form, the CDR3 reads TGTGCCAGTAGTTTACGGACAGGGGCTCCGGGCACTGAAGCTTTCTTT. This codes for CASSLRTGAPGTEAFF.

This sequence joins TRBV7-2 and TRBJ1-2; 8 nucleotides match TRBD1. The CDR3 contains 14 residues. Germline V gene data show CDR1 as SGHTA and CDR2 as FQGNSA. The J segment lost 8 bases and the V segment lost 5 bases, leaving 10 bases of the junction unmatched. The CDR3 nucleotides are TGTGCCAGCAGCCTCCTTGGACAGGGACGGGGCTACACCTTC. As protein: CASSLLGQGRGYTF.

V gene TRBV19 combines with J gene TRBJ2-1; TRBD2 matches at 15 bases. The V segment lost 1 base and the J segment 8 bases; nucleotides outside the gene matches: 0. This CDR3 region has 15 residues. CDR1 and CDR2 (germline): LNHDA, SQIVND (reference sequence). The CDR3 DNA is TGTGCCAGTAGTATAGGGACTAGCGGGAGGGATGAGCAGTTCTTC. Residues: CASSIGTSGRDEQFF.

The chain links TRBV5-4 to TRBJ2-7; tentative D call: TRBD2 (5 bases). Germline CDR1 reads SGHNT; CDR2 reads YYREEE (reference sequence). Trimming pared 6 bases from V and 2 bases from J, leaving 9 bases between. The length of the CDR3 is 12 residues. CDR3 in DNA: TGTGCCAGCAATCCGGGAACCTACGAGCAGTACGTC. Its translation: CASNPGTYEQYV.

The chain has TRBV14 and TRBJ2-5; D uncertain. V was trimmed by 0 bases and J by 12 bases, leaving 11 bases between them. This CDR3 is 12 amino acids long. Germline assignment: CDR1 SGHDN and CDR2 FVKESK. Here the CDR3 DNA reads TGTGCCAGCAGCCAAGAACGCAGAAATAAGTACTTC. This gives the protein CASSQERRNKYF.

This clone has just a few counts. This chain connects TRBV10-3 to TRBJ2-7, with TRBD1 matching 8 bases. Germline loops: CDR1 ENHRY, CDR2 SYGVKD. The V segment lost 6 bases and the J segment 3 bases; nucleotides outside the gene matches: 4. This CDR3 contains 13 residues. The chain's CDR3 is CAISRTGNYEQYF. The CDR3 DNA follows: TGTGCCATCAGCCGGACAGGGAACTACGAGCAGTACTTC.

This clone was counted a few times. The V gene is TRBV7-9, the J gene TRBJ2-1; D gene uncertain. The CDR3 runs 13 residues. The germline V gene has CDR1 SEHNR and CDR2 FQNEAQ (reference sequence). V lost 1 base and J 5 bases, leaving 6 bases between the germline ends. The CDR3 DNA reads TGTGCCAGCAGCTTAGTGCGGCACAATGAGCAGTTCTTC. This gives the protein CASSLVRHNEQFF. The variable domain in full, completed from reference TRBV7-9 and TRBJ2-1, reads DTGVSQNPRHKITKRGQNVTFRCDPISEHNRLYWYRQTLGQGPEFLTYFQNEAQLEKSRLLSDRFSAERPKGSFSTLEIQRTEQGDSAMYLCASSLVRHNEQFFGPGTRLTVL.

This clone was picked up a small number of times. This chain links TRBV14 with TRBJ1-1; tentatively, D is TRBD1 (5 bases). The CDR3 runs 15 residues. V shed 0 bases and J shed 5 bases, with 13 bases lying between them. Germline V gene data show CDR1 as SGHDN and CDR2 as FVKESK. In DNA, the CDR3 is TGTGCCAGCAGCCAAGAAGGGGCGTTGGGGACTGAAGCTTTCTTT. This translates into CASSQEGALGTEAFF. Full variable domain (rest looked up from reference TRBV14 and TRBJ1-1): EAGVTQFPSHSVIEKGQTVTLRCDPISGHDNLYWYRRVMGKEIKFLLHFVKESKQDESGMPNNRFLAERTGGTYSTLKVQPAELEDSGVYFCASSQEGALGTEAFFGQGTRLTVV.

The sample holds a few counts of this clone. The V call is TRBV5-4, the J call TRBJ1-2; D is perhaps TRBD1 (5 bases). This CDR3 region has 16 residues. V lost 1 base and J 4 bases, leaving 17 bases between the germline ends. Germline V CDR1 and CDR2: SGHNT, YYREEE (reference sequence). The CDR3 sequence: CASSLWVGALGYGYTF. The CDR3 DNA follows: TGTGCCAGCAGCTTGTGGGTAGGGGCGCTAGGCTATGGCTACACCTTC.

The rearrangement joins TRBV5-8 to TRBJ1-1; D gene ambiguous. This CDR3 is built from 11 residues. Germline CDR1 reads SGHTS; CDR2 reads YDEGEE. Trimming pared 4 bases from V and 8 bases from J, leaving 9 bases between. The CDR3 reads CASSDTREAFF. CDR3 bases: TGTGCCAGCAGCGATACCAGAGAAGCTTTCTTT.

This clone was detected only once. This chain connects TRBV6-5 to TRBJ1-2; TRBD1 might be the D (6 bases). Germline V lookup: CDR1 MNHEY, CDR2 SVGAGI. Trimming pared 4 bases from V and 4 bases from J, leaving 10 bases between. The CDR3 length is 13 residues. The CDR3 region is CASSLTGAYGYTF. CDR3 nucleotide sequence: TGTGCCAGCAGTTTGACAGGCGCCTATGGCTACACCTTC.

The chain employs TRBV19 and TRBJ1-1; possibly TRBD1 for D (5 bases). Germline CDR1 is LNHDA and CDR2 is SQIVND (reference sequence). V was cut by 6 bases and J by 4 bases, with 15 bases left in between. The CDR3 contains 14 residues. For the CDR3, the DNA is TGTGCCAGTAGCTCCTCAGGGTTGAGCACTGAAGCTTTCTTT. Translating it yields CASSSSGLSTEAFF.

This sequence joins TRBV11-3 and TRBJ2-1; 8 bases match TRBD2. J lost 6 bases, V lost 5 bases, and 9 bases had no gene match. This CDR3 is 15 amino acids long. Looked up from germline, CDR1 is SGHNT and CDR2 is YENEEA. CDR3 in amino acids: CASSTRGGGRNEQFF. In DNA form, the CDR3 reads TGTGCCAGCAGCACACGGGGGGGCGGGCGCAATGAGCAGTTCTTC.

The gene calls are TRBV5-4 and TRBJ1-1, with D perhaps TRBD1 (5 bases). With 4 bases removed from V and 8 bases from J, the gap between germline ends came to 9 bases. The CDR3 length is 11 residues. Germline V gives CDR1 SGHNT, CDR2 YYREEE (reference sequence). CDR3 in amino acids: CASSPTGEAFF. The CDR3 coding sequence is TGTGCCAGCAGCCCCACAGGAGAAGCTTTCTTT.

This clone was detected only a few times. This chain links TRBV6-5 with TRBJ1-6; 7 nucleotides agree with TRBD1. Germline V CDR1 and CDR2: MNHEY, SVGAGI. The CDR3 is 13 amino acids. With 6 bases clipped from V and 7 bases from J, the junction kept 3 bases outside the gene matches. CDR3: CASRWDSNSPLHF. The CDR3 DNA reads TGTGCCAGCAGGTGGGACAGCAATTCACCCCTCCACTTT.

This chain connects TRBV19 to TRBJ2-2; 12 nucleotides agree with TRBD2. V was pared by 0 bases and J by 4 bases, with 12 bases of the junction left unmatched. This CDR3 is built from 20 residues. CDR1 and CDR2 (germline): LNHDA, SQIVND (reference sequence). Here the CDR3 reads CASSIEGPGLAGGGTGELFF. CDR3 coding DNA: TGTGCCAGTAGTATAGAAGGGCCGGGACTAGCGGGCGGGGGCACCGGGGAGCTGTTTTTT.

This CDR3 is CASSPGLAGATDTQYF. In nucleotides, the CDR3 is TGTGCCAGCAGCCCGGGACTAGCGGGAGCGACAGATACGCAGTATTTT. The rearrangement links TRBV11-1 to TRBJ2-3; 14 nucleotides line up with TRBD2. The CDR3 totals 16 residues. Per germline, CDR1 SGHAT and CDR2 FQDESV (reference sequence). V trimming: 5 bases; J trimming: 3 bases; junction bases outside the gene matches: 4.

The CDR3 DNA sequence: TGTGCCAGCAGCCAAGTACGGGACAGGGCCCGTGAAAAACTGTTTTTT. Its translation: CASSQVRDRAREKLFF. The rearrangement links TRBV14 to TRBJ1-4; TRBD1 aligns across 9 bases. Germline V gene sequence: CDR1 SGHDN, CDR2 FVKESK. This CDR3 is 16 amino acids long. Germline trimming cut 1 base from V and 7 bases from J; bases unmatched to any gene: 7.

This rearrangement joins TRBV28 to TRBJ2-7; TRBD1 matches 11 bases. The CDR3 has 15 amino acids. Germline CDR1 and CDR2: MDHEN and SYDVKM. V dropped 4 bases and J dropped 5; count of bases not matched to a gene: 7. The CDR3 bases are TGTGCCAGCAGTTACCGATGGGGACAGGGGGACGAGCAGTACTTC. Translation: CASSYRWGQGDEQYF.